This entry features one T cell receptor (beta chain) sequence. Its antigen is as yet unknown. The data derive from a study of response to subunit inactivated influenza vaccine. The V gene lost 5 bases and the J gene lost 8 bases, with 10 bases spanning the gap. Germline assignment: CDR1 DFQATT and CDR2 SNEGSKA (reference sequence). The CDR3 sequence is 10 residues long. Study outcomes and limitations: New T cells are recruited in small numbers by each seasonal influenza vaccination, according to the authors' suggestion.

TCRdb re-analysed the RT-PCR reads in MiXCR, keeping a single row per CDR3 protein. This sample has 500,000 to 600,000 distinct CDR3 sequences, with more than 15% found just once. Here the sequenced sample was CD4+ T cells sorted from PBMCs, taken roughly 24 months after vaccination. This chain connects TRBV20-1 to TRBJ2-7; D might be TRBD1 (5 bases). This sequence originates from a man aged 45 to 75 who received an inactivated influenza vaccine. The CDR3 DNA is TGCAGTGCTTCAGGGTATAAGCAGTACTTC. Amino acid sequence: CSASGYKQYF.